This TCR beta chain was obtained from a study of beta chain features in type 1 diabetes. The CDR3 sequence is 13 residues long. Germline CDR1 is MDHEN and CDR2 is SYDVKM. The V gene lost 2 bases and the J gene lost 2 bases, with 6 bases spanning the gap. Based on CD45RO/CCR7/CD25/CD127/CD95/CD27, CD4+ regulatory, stem cell-like memory, naive and central memory cells were sorted. Of the isolated RNA, all was reverse transcribed, and so the sequenced material was expressed TCRB transcripts. Sequenced by immunoSEQ multiplex PCR; TCRdb stores in-frame clones only, minus some. The sample contains 860,000 or so clones, under 20% of which appear only once.

V usage is TRBV28 and J usage is TRBJ1-2; D not certain. This clonotype was obtained from a young woman in good health. The sequenced material came from naive CD4+ T cells from blood. As DNA, the CDR3 is TGTGCCAGCAGTTTAAGGATGAACTATGGCTACACCTTC. This codes for CASSLRMNYGYTF.